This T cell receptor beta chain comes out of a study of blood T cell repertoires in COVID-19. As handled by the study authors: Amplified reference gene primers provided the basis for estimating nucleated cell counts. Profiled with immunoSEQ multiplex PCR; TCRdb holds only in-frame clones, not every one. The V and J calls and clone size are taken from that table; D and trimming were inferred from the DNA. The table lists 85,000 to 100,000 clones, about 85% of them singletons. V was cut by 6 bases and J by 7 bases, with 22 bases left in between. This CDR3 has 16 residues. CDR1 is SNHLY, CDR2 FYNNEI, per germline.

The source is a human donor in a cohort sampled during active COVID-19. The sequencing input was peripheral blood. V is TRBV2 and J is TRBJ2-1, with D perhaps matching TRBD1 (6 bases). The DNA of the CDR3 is TGTGCCAGCAGCCCTTTGGGGGCGCGGGTTCGGAATGAGCAGTTCTTC. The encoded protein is CASSPLGARVRNEQFF. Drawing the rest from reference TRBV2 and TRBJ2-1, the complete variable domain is EPEVTQTPSHQVTQMGQEVILRCVPISNHLYFYWYRQILGQKVEFLVSFYNNEISEKSEIFDDQFSVERPDGSNFTLKIRSTKLEDSAMYFCASSPLGARVRNEQFFGPGTRLTVL.